This TCR beta chain was found in a study of blood T cell repertoires in COVID-19. Looking at the study overall: Acute and convalescent COVID-19 samples came from the United States, Italy and Spain. Sample material is recorded as cDNA or gDNA derived from T cells, B-cell-depleted T cells, or PBMCs.

In Seattle, patients joined the study during active infection and were tracked longitudinally. Original data processing: Amplified reference gene primers provided the basis for estimating nucleated cell counts. Assay used: immunoSEQ multiplex PCR; TCRdb lists only in-frame clones, some missing. Clone size and the V and J calls come from that table; the DNA yielded D and trimming. The profile shows 200,000 to 250,000 clones, 85% to 90% of them singletons. From germline, CDR1 is SGHTA and CDR2 FQGTGA. V trimming: 0 bases; J trimming: 4 bases; junction bases outside the gene matches: 5. The CDR3 is 15 residues long.

This rearrangement joins TRBV7-3 to TRBJ1-2, with 7 bases identical to TRBD1. This receptor was obtained from a young man with COVID-19, enrolled during active disease. Sequencing input: peripheral blood. CDR3 in amino acids: CASSLTPGQTYGYTF. CDR3 in DNA: TGTGCCAGCAGCTTAACTCCGGGACAGACCTATGGCTACACCTTC.